Each of the 20 T cell receptor beta chains below was sequenced from the same sample in a study of T cell clonality in common variable immunodeficiency (dated by TCRdb to between 2014 and 2017). Library preparation employed the immunoSEQ multiplex PCR assay. Drawn from immuneACCESS, this table holds only the in-frame rearrangements with V and J called that TCRdb kept. Clones are partly lost; checked studies trace under half to an unresolved V gene and leave the rest unexplained. The table notes about 81,000 clones here, none of them singletons. The leading ten clones occupy about 0.8% of the sample. Sample: peripheral blood mononuclear cells. All receptors derive from a person aged 18 to 75 in good health.

Many counts were recorded for this clone. The CDR3 end falls 3 residues outside the read, so it is completed with the germline J gene. This chain connects TRBV11-3 to TRBJ2-5, with 7 bases identical to TRBD1. The CDR3 loop spans 14 amino acids. Per germline, CDR1 SGHNT and CDR2 YENEEA. The ends lost 6 bases at V and 2 bases at J; junction bases unmatched: 6. CDR3 bases read: TGTGCCAGCAGTATCGGGACAGCGCAAGAGACC. Amino acid sequence: CASSIGTAQET. The full CDR3 reads CASSIGTAQETQYF.

This clone was recorded at least ten times. The sequence runs out 3 residues before the end of the CDR3; the remainder is reconstructed from the germline J gene. The V and J genes are TRBV30 and TRBJ1-4, with 9 bases fitting TRBD1. V dropped 1 base and J dropped 5; count of bases not matched to a gene: 5. The CDR3 is made up of 15 amino acids. Germline CDR1 and CDR2: GTSNPN and SVGIG (reference sequence). The sequenced part of the CDR3 DNA is TGTGCCTGGAGTGAGGGCGGACAGGGGAATGAAAAA. Amino acids: CAWSEGGQGNEK. The full-length CDR3 reads as CAWSEGGQGNEKLFF.

This clone came up many times. The CDR3 extends 3 residues past the end of the read, so its final part is completed from the germline J gene. This chain joins TRBV20-1 and TRBJ1-1; no definite D call. The CDR3 has 13 amino acids. Between the trimmed V and J ends, which lost 6 bases and 6 bases, there was a span of 17 bases. CDR1 and CDR2 from the germline V gene are DFQATT and SNEGSKA (reference sequence). Partial CDR3 DNA: TGCAGTGCCGACTACACGGGCCTCTCTGAA. This encodes CSADYTGLSE. The CDR3 reads in full as CSADYTGLSEAFF.

This clone was found many times. The read gets to within 3 residues of the CDR3 end, and the germline J gene fills in the rest. This chain joins TRBV2 and TRBJ2-1; 10 nucleotides line up with TRBD2. This CDR3 spans 17 amino acids. From germline, CDR1 is SNHLY and CDR2 FYNNEI. V dropped 4 bases and J dropped 4; count of bases not matched to a gene: 10. Incomplete CDR3 DNA: TGTGCCAGCAGTGTTACGAGGAGCGGGGGGGGGTACAATGAG. Its translation: CASSVTRSGGGYNE. The complete CDR3 reads CASSVTRSGGGYNEQFF.

In its sample, this clone was seen many times. The CDR3 goes on 3 residues after the read ends, and that part is filled in from the germline J gene. The chain is built from TRBV5-4 and TRBJ2-1; 8 nucleotides match TRBD1. This CDR3 is 14 amino acids long. Unmatched junction bases numbered 2, after V lost 2 bases and J lost 4 bases. Germline V lookup: CDR1 SGHNT, CDR2 YYREEE (reference sequence). The part of the CDR3 DNA that was read is TGTGCCAGCAGCTTTGGACAGGGTTACAATGAG. Protein product: CASSFGQGYNE. The whole CDR3 sequence reads CASSFGQGYNEQFF.

This clone was counted at least ten times. The read ends 3 residues before the CDR3 terminus; that terminus is restored from the germline J gene. The rearrangement links TRBV5-1 to TRBJ1-1, with TRBD1 identical over 9 bases. CDR1 and CDR2 from the germline V gene are SGHRS and YFSETQ. The CDR3 has 15 residues. This CDR3 is CASSSGTGGAREAFF. CDR3 bases read: TGCGCCAGCAGCTCGGGAACAGGGGGCGCCCGGGAA.

This clone was recorded at least ten times. Coverage ceases 3 residues before the CDR3 finishes, and the germline J gene fills in the end. V gene TRBV6-2 or TRBV6-3 combines with J gene TRBJ1-5, with 7 bases that match TRBD1. The junction had 6 bases not matched to a gene; V was cut back by 5 bases and J by 2 bases. This CDR3 comprises 15 residues. CDR1 and CDR2 (germline): MNHEY, SVGEGT. CDR3 DNA (partial): TGTGCCAGCAGTCTGGACAGGAGGGGCAATCAGCCC. This gives the protein CASSLDRRGNQP. The CDR3, in full, reads CASSLDRRGNQPQHF.

This clone was seen repeatedly, ten times or more. The DNA ends 3 residues before the CDR3 does, and the rest of the CDR3 is filled in from the germline J gene. This chain uses TRBV20-1 with TRBJ1-5; tentative D call: TRBD1 (6 bases). Germline lookup yields CDR1 DFQATT and CDR2 SNEGSKA (reference sequence). V was shortened by 5 bases and J by 6 bases, with 20 bases between the two germline ends. The CDR3 contains 15 residues. CDR3 DNA, as far as it was read: TGCAGTGCTGGACGGATTACAGGGCCCGGTCAGCCC. This sequence encodes CSAGRITGPGQP. The CDR3 in its entirety is CSAGRITGPGQPQHF.

This clone has ten or more counts. The sequence runs out 3 residues before the end of the CDR3; the remainder is reconstructed from the germline J gene. V usage is TRBV20-1 and J usage is TRBJ2-7; maybe TRBD2 (6 bases). The germline V and J ends were trimmed by 3 bases and 2 bases, with 20 bases remaining between them. The CDR3 totals 16 residues. Germline loops: CDR1 DFQATT, CDR2 SNEGSKA (reference sequence). The DNA read from the CDR3 is TGCAGTGCTAGCGGAGAGATTCAGTGGGGGGCCTACGAG. It codes for CSASGEIQWGAYE. The CDR3 as a whole reads CSASGEIQWGAYEQYF.

In this sample, this clone turned up many times. The CDR3 end falls 3 residues outside the read, so it is completed with the germline J gene. V is TRBV7-8 and J is TRBJ1-1; D is perhaps TRBD1 (5 bases). The V end was cut by 2 bases, the J end by 0 bases, with 16 bases between. Germline V gene data show CDR1 as SGHVS and CDR2 as FQNEAQ. The CDR3 has 17 amino acids. This CDR3 reads CASSLSSGLLVNTEAFF. The covered CDR3 bases are TGTGCCAGCAGCTTATCCTCAGGGCTGTTAGTGAACACTGAA.

This clone was seen many times. The read terminates 3 residues ahead of where the CDR3 ends, so the germline J gene completes it. This chain joins TRBV5-4 and TRBJ2-1; 9 bases line up with TRBD2. CDR1 is SGHNT and CDR2 is YYREEE in the germline V gene (reference sequence). The trim removed 1 base at V and 4 bases at J, leaving 6 bases unmatched. The length of the CDR3 is 16 residues. The CDR3 bases that were read are TGTGCCAGCAGCTTGTATAGCGGGAGCCTTTACAATGAG. It codes for CASSLYSGSLYNE. Given in full, the CDR3 is CASSLYSGSLYNEQFF.

This clone was seen many times. The CDR3 extends 3 residues past the end of the read, so its final part is completed from the germline J gene. V usage is TRBV6-2 or TRBV6-3 and J usage is TRBJ1-5; D is possibly TRBD1 (6 bases). Germline assignment: CDR1 MNHEY and CDR2 SVGEGT. This CDR3 contains 14 residues. V was clipped by 2 bases and J by 9 bases, with 14 bases between them. The CDR3 bases that were read are TGTGCCAGCAGTTACGGGGGCGGGTTCTCGCCC. Encoded protein: CASSYGGGFSP. From start to end, the CDR3 is CASSYGGGFSPQHF.

The sample holds many counts of this clone. The read ends 3 residues shy of where the CDR3 ends; the end is completed using the germline J gene. V is TRBV19 and J is TRBJ1-1; 9 bases align to TRBD1. Germline V gene data show CDR1 as LNHDA and CDR2 as SQIVND (reference sequence). V gave up 8 bases and J gave up 7 bases; unmatched junction bases: 11. This CDR3 is built from 14 residues. CDR3 DNA, as far as it was read: TGTGCCAGTTCAGCCGGGACAGGGTATGGTGAA. Residues: CASSAGTGYGE. The whole CDR3 sequence is CASSAGTGYGEAFF.

This clone was seen at least ten times. The CDR3 end falls 3 residues outside the read, so it is completed with the germline J gene. This chain connects TRBV7-3 to TRBJ2-3; D remains ambiguous. This CDR3 comprises 12 residues. From germline, CDR1 is SGHTA and CDR2 FQGTGA. With 4 bases removed from V and 4 bases from J, the gap between germline ends came to 6 bases. Here the CDR3 reads CASSYTADTQYF. The CDR3 bases that were read are TGTGCCAGCAGCTACACCGCAGATACG.

At least ten counts were recorded for this clone. The missing CDR3 end, 3 residues past where the read stops, is filled in from the germline J gene. The chain joins TRBV18 to TRBJ2-7, with 8 nucleotides matching TRBD2. The CDR3 runs to 15 residues. V was pared by 5 bases and J by 0 bases, with 6 bases of the junction left unmatched. The germline CDR1 and CDR2 sequences are KGHSH and LQKENI. CDR3 protein: CASSSGGGSSYEQYF. Incomplete CDR3 DNA: TGTGCCAGCTCATCGGGGGGGGGAAGCTCCTACGAG.

This clone was seen ten or more times. The read terminates 3 residues before the CDR3 end, so the remaining end is supplied by the germline J gene. V is TRBV20-1 and J is TRBJ2-1; TRBD2 agrees at 9 bases. The CDR3 consists of 16 residues. V trimming: 0 bases; J trimming: 4 bases; junction bases outside the gene matches: 7. The germline V gene encodes CDR1 DFQATT and CDR2 SNEGSKA (reference sequence). The part of the CDR3 DNA that was read is TGCAGTGCTAGAGATCTCGCTAGCGGGATGTACAATGAG. Translating gives CSARDLASGMYNE. The full CDR3 protein reads CSARDLASGMYNEQFF.

This clone occurred many times. The read ends 3 residues shy of where the CDR3 ends; the end is completed using the germline J gene. V gene TRBV7-2 combines with J gene TRBJ2-7; TRBD1 aligns across 7 bases. The CDR3 contains 15 residues. The germline CDR1 and CDR2 sequences are SGHTA and FQGNSA. Trimming cost V 4 bases and J 4 bases; bases outside gene matches: 10. This CDR3 is CASSSRQGYNYEQYF. The covered CDR3 bases are TGTGCCAGCAGCTCCAGACAGGGTTACAATTACGAG.

Ten or more counts support this clone. The read falls 3 residues short of the CDR3 end, and the missing part is taken from the germline J gene. Other DNA sequences in this specimen translate into the identical CDR3. The genes are TRBV20-1 and TRBJ2-5; 11 positions match TRBD2. The CDR3 covers 16 residues. V lost 6 bases, J lost 5 bases, and 14 bases stayed unmatched. The V gene's germline CDR1 is DFQATT and CDR2 SNEGSKA (reference sequence). CDR3 protein: CSAHPSSGRALETQYF. Incomplete CDR3 DNA: TGCAGTGCCCACCCTAGTAGCGGGAGGGCTCTGGAGACC.

This clone has a count of ten or more. The read ends 3 residues shy of where the CDR3 ends; the end is completed using the germline J gene. The J gene is TRBJ2-1, the V gene TRBV30; TRBD1 might be the D (6 bases). Trimming shortened V by 4 bases and J by 8 bases, and 15 bases separated the two germline ends. The CDR3 is 13 residues long. Germline V CDR1 and CDR2: GTSNPN, SVGIG (reference sequence). The CDR3 here is CAWMKGVLDEQFF. The covered CDR3 bases are TGTGCCTGGATGAAGGGGGTGTTGGATGAG.

This clone was seen ten or more times. Read sequence stops 3 residues before the CDR3 end, and the germline J gene provides the missing end. The rearrangement links TRBV3-1 (or the pseudogene TRBV3-2) to TRBJ2-7, with 7 nucleotides matching TRBD2. CDR1 and CDR2 (germline): LGHDT, YNNKEL (reference sequence). Trimming cost V 4 bases and J 6 bases; bases outside gene matches: 15. CDR3 length: 16 residues. The covered CDR3 bases are TGTGCCAGCAGCCCCCGACCCACTAGCGAAGATAGCGAG. It is translated as CASSPRPTSEDSE. The complete CDR3 protein is CASSPRPTSEDSEQYF.